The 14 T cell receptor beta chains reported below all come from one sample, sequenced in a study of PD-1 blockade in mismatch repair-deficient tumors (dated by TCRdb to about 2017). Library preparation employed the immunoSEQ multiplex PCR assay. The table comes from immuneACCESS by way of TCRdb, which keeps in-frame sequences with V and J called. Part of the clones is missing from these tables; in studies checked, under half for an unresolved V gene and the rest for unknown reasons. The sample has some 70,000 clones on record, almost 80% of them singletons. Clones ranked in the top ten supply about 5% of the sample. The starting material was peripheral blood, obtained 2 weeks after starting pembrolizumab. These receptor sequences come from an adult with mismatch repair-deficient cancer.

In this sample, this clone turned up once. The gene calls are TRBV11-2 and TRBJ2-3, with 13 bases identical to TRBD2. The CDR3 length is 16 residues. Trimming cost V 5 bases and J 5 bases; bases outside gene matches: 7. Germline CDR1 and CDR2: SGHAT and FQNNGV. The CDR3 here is CASSPGTSGIGDTQYF. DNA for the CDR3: TGTGCCAGCAGCCCGGGGACTAGCGGGATTGGAGATACGCAGTATTTT.

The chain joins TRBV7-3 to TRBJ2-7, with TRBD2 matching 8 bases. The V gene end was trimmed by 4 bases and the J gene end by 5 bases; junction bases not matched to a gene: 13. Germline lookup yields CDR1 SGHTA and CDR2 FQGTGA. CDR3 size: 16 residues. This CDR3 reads CASSSAGTSFFHEQYF. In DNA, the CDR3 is TGTGCCAGCAGCTCCGCCGGGACTAGTTTTTTCCACGAGCAGTACTTC.

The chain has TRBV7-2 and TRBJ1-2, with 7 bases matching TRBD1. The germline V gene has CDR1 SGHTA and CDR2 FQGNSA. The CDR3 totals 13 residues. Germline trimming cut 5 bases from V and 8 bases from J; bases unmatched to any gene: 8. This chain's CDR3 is CASSRQGAEGYTF. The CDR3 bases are TGTGCCAGCAGCCGACAGGGTGCTGAGGGCTACACCTTC.

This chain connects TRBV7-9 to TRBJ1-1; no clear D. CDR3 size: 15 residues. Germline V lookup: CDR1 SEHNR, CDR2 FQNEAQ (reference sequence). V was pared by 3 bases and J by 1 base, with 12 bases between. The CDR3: CASSLGWQANTEAFF. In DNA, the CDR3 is TGTGCCAGCAGCTTGGGTTGGCAGGCGAACACTGAAGCTTTCTTT.

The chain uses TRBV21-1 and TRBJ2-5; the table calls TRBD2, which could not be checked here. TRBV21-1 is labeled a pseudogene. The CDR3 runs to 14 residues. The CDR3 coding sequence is TGTGCCAGGGGGGGTAGCGGGAGTCTGGAGACCCAGTACTTC. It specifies CARGGSGSLETQYF.

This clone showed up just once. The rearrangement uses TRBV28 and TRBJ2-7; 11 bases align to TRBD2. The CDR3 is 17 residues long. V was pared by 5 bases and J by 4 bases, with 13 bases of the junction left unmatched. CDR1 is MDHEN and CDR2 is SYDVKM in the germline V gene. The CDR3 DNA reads TGTGCCAGCAGTCCTGGCCCTAGGACTAGCGGGTCGTACGAGCAGTACTTC. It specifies CASSPGPRTSGSYEQYF.

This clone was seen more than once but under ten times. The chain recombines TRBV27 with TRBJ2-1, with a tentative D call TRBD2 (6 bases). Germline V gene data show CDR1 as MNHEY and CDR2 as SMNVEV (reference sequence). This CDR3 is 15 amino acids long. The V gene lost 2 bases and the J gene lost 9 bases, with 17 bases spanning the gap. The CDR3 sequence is CASSLLGGSMGEQFF. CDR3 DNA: TGTGCCAGCAGTTTACTCGGAGGGTCAATGGGTGAGCAGTTCTTC.

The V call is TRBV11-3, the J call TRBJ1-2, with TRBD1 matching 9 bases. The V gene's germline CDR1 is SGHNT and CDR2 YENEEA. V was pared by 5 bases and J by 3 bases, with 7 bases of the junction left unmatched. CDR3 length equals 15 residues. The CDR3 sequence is CASSLGQGGYYGYTF. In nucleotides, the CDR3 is TGTGCCAGCAGCCTGGGACAGGGAGGATACTATGGCTACACCTTC.

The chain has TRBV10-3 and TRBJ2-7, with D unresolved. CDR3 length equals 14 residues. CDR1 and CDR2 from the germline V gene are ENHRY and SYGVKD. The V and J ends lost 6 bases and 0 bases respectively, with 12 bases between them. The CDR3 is CAIRLDSSSYEQYF. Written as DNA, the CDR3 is TGTGCCATCAGGTTAGATTCGAGCTCCTACGAGCAGTACTTC.

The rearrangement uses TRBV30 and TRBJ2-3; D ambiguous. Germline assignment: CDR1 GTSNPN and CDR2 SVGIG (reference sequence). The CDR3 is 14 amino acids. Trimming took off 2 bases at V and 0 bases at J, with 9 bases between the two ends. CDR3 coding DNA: TGTGCCTGGAGTACCGATACCAGCACAGATACGCAGTATTTT. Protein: CAWSTDTSTDTQYF.

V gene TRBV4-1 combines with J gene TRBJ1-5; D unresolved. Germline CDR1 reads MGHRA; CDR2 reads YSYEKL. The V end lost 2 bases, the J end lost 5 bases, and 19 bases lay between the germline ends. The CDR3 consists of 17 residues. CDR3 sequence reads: CASSQSPFSGRYQPQHF. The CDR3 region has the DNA TGCGCCAGCAGCCAATCACCTTTTTCGGGCAGATATCAGCCCCAGCATTTT.

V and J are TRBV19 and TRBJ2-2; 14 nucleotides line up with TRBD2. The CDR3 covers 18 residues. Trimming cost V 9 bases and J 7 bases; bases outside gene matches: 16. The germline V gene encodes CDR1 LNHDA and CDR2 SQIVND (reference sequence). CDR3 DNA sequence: TGTGCCAGCACCCAGGTGTCGGGACTAGCGGGAGCTAGCGGGGAGCTGTTTTTT. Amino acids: CASTQVSGLAGASGELFF.

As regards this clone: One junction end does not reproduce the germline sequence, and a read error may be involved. CDR3 nucleotides: TGCGCCAGCAGCCAGGGGACTAGCGGGGGGATACAAGAGATCCAGTACTTC. Translation gives CASSQGTSGGIQEIQYF. The J gene is TRBJ2-5, the V gene TRBV5-1, with 15 bases aligning to TRBD2. The germline gives CDR1 SGHRS, CDR2 YFSETQ. The CDR3 is made up of 17 amino acids.

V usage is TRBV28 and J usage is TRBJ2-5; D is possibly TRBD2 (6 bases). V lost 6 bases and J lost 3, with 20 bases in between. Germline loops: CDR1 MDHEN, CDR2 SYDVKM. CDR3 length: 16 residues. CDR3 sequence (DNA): TGTGCCAGCAGCACCGCCAAGACTAGTGCTGAAGAGACCCAGTACTTC. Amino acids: CASSTAKTSAEETQYF. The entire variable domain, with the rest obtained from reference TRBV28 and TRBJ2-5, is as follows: DVKVTQSSRYLVKRTGEKVFLECVQDMDHENMFWYRQDPGLGLRLIYFSYDVKMKEKGDIPEGYSVSREKKERFSLILESASTNQTSMYLCASSTAKTSAEETQYFGPGTRLLVL.